This T cell receptor (beta chain) was recorded in a study of human T cells and chemical hapten exposure. Time point given: patch test 3, about 24 weeks after DPC sensitization. Described treatment: therapeutic diphenylcyclopropenone sensitization with weekly scalp DPC. Unfractionated whole blood served as the source for total RNA extraction. MiXCR, applied by TCRdb to the RACE reads, yields one record per CDR3 protein. This sample yields 50,000 or so distinct CDR3 sequences, of which 9.9% are seen a single time; around a sixth belongs to the top ten. Per germline, CDR1 SEHNR and CDR2 FQNEAQ (reference sequence). The CDR3 sequence is 14 residues long. V was trimmed by 1 base and J by 7 bases, leaving 14 bases between them. Study results and caveats: No alteration of TCRs above 1 in 1000 frequency was seen with DPC sensitization. PT1 expanded TCR numbers tracked positively with patch test score. Compared to controls, expanded TCRs made significantly more large clusters of similar CDR3s.

This clonotype was detected a few times. The antigen remains undetermined. Sequencing was performed on whole blood, taken in connection with sensitization to the hapten diphenylcyclopropenone (DPC). V gene TRBV7-9 combines with J gene TRBJ2-7, with D perhaps given as TRBD1 or TRBD2 (5 bases each). The source is a woman in her 40s with alopecia areata. Some clones in this sample may be carry-over from other donors' samples. The CDR3 nucleotides are TGTGCCAGCAGCTTAGGGGACGGACCCACGGAGCAGTACTTC. Protein product: CASSLGDGPTEQYF.